A single sample gave rise to the 5 T cell receptor beta chains below, sequenced in a study of beta chain features in type 1 diabetes. Every bit of the isolated RNA underwent reverse transcription, so sequencing read expressed TCRB transcripts. Profiling relied on immunoSEQ multiplex PCR, and the TCRdb table lists in-frame clones only, not all of them. The sample records 900,000 or so clones, roughly a sixth being singletons. The sequencing input was naive CD4+ T cells from blood. The receptors here all came from a woman aged 18-29 years in good health.

This clone was detected only a few times. V is TRBV11-2 and J is TRBJ2-1; tentatively, D is TRBD1 or TRBD2 (6 bases each). This CDR3 spans 15 amino acids. Trimming pared 5 bases from V and 7 bases from J, leaving 18 bases between. Germline lookup yields CDR1 SGHAT and CDR2 FQNNGV. The CDR3 here is CASSPRRGLGNEQFF. The DNA for the CDR3 is TGTGCCAGCAGCCCCCGACGGGGGCTTGGGAATGAGCAGTTCTTC.

This clone was picked up a small number of times. The chain links TRBV11-2 to TRBJ2-7, with D possibly matching TRBD2 (5 bases). This CDR3 is built from 15 residues. The V end lost 5 bases, the J end lost 1 base, and 15 bases lay between the germline ends. Per germline, CDR1 SGHAT and CDR2 FQNNGV. Here the CDR3 DNA reads TGTGCCAGCAGCACGCAGCGGAAATCATCCTACGAGCAGTACTTC. This sequence encodes CASSTQRKSSYEQYF.

CDR3 amino acids: CASSEQGNSNQPQHF. Written as DNA, the CDR3 is TGTGCCAGCAGCGAACAGGGAAATAGCAATCAGCCCCAGCATTTT. V gene TRBV7-9 combines with J gene TRBJ1-5; D perhaps matches TRBD1 (6 bases). In germline, CDR1 is SEHNR, CDR2 FQNEAQ (reference sequence). The V end lost 5 bases, the J end lost 0 bases, and 11 bases lay between the germline ends. This CDR3 contains 15 residues.

This clone has just a few counts. This sequence joins TRBV27 and TRBJ2-2; D is possibly TRBD2 (6 bases). V lost 3 bases to trimming and J lost 4 bases, with 12 bases between them. The CDR3 consists of 15 residues. Germline V gene data show CDR1 as MNHEY and CDR2 as SMNVEV (reference sequence). CDR3 amino acids: CASSFSGAGTGELFF. In nucleotides, the CDR3 is TGTGCCAGCAGTTTCTCGGGAGCGGGCACCGGGGAGCTGTTTTTT.

The CDR3 DNA sequence: TGTGCCAGCAGTTACACGATGACTAATCGCGCCTACGAGCAGTACTTC. This codes for CASSYTMTNRAYEQYF. The chain employs TRBV6-5 and TRBJ2-7, with D tentatively TRBD2 (5 bases). This CDR3 contains 16 residues. The V end was cut by 2 bases, the J end by 2 bases, with 16 bases between. CDR1 and CDR2 from the germline V gene are MNHEY and SVGAGI.